The rows below give T cell receptor beta chains drawn from one sample of a study of blood T cell repertoires in COVID-19. Method: immunoSEQ multiplex PCR; TCRdb's copy keeps in-frame clones and lacks some. The table lists just under 65,000 clones, more than 60% of them singletons. Sample: peripheral blood. The source is a human donor in a cohort sampled during active COVID-19. CDR3s include the opening cysteine and the closing phenylalanine or tryptophan. The D gene is left open where the match is weak. A row's size may be missing; if present it is once, few, many or a size class.

D: TRBD1; J: TRBJ1-1; size: NA; V: TRBV7-2; CDR3: CASRTGQGASEAFF; DNA: TGTGCCAGCAGAACGGGACAGGGGGCATCTGAAGCTTTCTTT
D: TRBD2; J: TRBJ2-3; size: NA; V: TRBV29-1; CDR3: CSAELAGGTDTQYF; DNA: TGCAGCGCGGAGCTAGCGGGGGGCACAGATACGCAGTATTTT
D: NA; J: TRBJ1-6; size: few; V: TRBV10-1; CDR3: CASSACWGDSPLHF; DNA: TGCGCCAGCAGTGCTTGTTGGGGGGACTCACCCCTCCACTTT
D: TRBD2; J: TRBJ2-5; size: once; V: TRBV19; CDR3: CATASSSGGQETQYF; DNA: TGTGCCACCGCTTCATCTAGCGGGGGTCAAGAGACCCAGTACTTC
D: TRBD2; J: TRBJ2-7; size: NA; V: TRBV19; CDR3: CASSGTSSDMRQYF; DNA: TGTGCCAGTAGTGGGACTAGTTCCGACATGAGGCAGTACTTC
D: NA; J: TRBJ1-2; size: NA; V: TRBV3-1/TRBV3-2; CDR3: CASREQGDYGYTF; DNA: TGTGCCAGCAGGGAACAGGGCGACTATGGCTACACCTTC
D: NA; J: TRBJ2-2; size: NA; V: TRBV7-9; CDR3: CASSLSNTGELFF; DNA: TGTGCCAGCAGCTTGAGTAACACCGGGGAGCTGTTTTTT
D: NA; J: TRBJ2-1; size: NA; V: TRBV19; CDR3: CASRQLDNEQFF; DNA: TGTGCCAGTAGACAGTTGGACAATGAGCAGTTCTTC
D: TRBD2; J: TRBJ2-1; size: NA; V: TRBV7-2; CDR3: CASSLVRGANEQFF; DNA: TGTGCCAGCAGCTTAGTGCGGGGGGCGAATGAGCAGTTCTTC
D: TRBD2; J: TRBJ2-1; size: NA; V: TRBV5-1; CDR3: CASRDGGGNNEQFF; DNA: TGCGCCAGTCGTGACGGGGGAGGGAACAATGAGCAGTTCTTC
D: NA; J: TRBJ1-1; size: NA; V: TRBV6-2/TRBV6-3; CDR3: CASSYSIERGRLNTEAFF; DNA: TGTGCCAGCAGTTACTCGATCGAACGGGGAAGGTTGAACACTGAAGCTTTCTTT
D: NA; J: TRBJ1-1; size: NA; V: TRBV6-5; CDR3: CASNTGSNTEAFF; DNA: TGTGCCAGCAATACGGGATCGAACACTGAAGCTTTCTTT
D: TRBD1; J: TRBJ2-1; size: once; V: TRBV19; CDR3: CASSGTGVLDEQFF; DNA: TGTGCCAGTAGTGGGACAGGGGTCTTAGATGAGCAGTTCTTC
D: TRBD2; J: TRBJ2-5; size: NA; V: TRBV20-1; CDR3: CSASRGLAEETQYF; DNA: TGCAGTGCTAGTCGCGGACTAGCGGAAGAGACCCAGTACTTC
D: TRBD2; J: TRBJ2-7; size: NA; V: TRBV6-5; CDR3: CASKFGLGIYEQYF; DNA: TGTGCCAGCAAGTTCGGACTAGGCATTTACGAGCAGTACTTC
D: NA; J: TRBJ1-1; size: once; V: TRBV29-1; CDR3: CSFGQGGNTEAFF; DNA: TGCAGCTTCGGTCAGGGTGGGAACACTGAAGCTTTCTTT
D: TRBD1; J: TRBJ2-7; size: once; V: TRBV6-2/TRBV6-3; CDR3: CASSLRTGGAYEQYF; DNA: TGTGCCAGCAGTTTACGAACAGGGGGCGCATACGAGCAGTACTTC
D: TRBD1; J: TRBJ2-7; size: few; V: TRBV19; CDR3: CASSLPGTGAPVEQYF; DNA: TGTGCCAGTAGTTTACCCGGGACAGGGGCCCCAGTGGAGCAGTACTTC
D: NA; J: TRBJ1-1; size: NA; V: TRBV7-2; CDR3: CASSLEVRGGDAFF; DNA: TGTGCCAGCAGCTTAGAAGTGAGGGGGGGTGATGCTTTCTTT
D: TRBD1; J: TRBJ2-5; size: NA; V: TRBV2; CDR3: CASSEARGQGWETQYF; DNA: TGTGCCAGCAGTGAAGCGCGGGGACAGGGGTGGGAGACCCAGTACTTC
D: NA; J: TRBJ1-5; size: NA; V: TRBV6-5; CDR3: CASSYSISQPQHF; DNA: TGTGCCAGCAGTTACTCGATAAGCCAGCCCCAGCATTTT
D: TRBD2; J: TRBJ2-3; size: NA; V: TRBV2; CDR3: CASSPGTSGKRTDTQYF; DNA: TGTGCCAGCAGCCCCGGGACTAGCGGGAAACGCACAGATACGCAGTATTTT
D: TRBD1; J: TRBJ1-1; size: NA; V: TRBV27; CDR3: CASSLDRGVYTEAFF; DNA: TGTGCCAGCAGTCTCGACAGGGGGGTGTACACTGAAGCTTTCTTT
D: NA; J: TRBJ2-3; size: NA; V: TRBV10-3; CDR3: CAIGTPSRTDTQYF; DNA: TGTGCCATCGGGACTCCCTCGCGCACAGATACGCAGTATTTT
D: NA; J: TRBJ2-5; size: NA; V: TRBV13; CDR3: CASSEWRGANQETQYF; DNA: TGTGCCAGCAGCGAATGGAGGGGCGCCAATCAAGAGACCCAGTACTTC
D: TRBD1; J: TRBJ2-2; size: NA; V: TRBV6-5; CDR3: CASSGTGFGELFF; DNA: TGTGCCAGCTCCGGGACAGGGTTCGGGGAGCTGTTTTTT